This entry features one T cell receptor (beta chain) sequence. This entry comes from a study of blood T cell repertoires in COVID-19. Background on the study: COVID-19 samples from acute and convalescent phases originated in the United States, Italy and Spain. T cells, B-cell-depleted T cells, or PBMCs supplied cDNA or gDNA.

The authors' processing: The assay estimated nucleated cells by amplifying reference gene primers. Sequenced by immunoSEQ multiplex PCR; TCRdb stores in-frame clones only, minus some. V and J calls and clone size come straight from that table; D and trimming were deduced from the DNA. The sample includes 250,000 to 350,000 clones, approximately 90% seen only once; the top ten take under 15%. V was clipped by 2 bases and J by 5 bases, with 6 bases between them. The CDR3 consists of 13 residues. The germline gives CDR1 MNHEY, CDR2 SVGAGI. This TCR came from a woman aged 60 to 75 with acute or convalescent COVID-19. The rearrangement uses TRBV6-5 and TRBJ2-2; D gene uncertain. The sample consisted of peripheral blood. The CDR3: CASSYDQTGELFF. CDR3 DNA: TGTGCCAGCAGTTACGATCAGACCGGGGAGCTGTTTTTT.